One and the same sample provided the 13 T cell receptor beta chains below, sequenced in a study of response to subunit inactivated influenza vaccine. From the RT-PCR reads, TCRdb called clonotypes with MiXCR, one entry per CDR3 protein. Among 600,000 to 850,000 distinct CDR3 sequences listed, less than 15% were seen once. Material: PBMCs from blood, obtained 14 to 15 days before vaccination. The receptors were gathered from a man aged 45-65 years who received an inactivated influenza vaccine.

J is TRBJ2-1 and V is TRBV4-3; 9 bases fit TRBD1. After removal of 4 bases from V and 4 bases from J, the junction contained 8 bases not matched to a gene. There are 16 residues in the CDR3. Germline V gene data show CDR1 as LGHNA and CDR2 as YSLEER. The CDR3 DNA reads as TGCGCCAGCAGCCCAACGGACAGGGGCTCTTACAATGAGCAGTTCTTC. Amino acids: CASSPTDRGSYNEQFF.

V gene TRBV4-3 combines with J gene TRBJ2-4, with 7 bases identical to TRBD2. The CDR3 spans 15 residues. The junction had 3 bases not matched to a gene; V was cut back by 3 bases and J by 1 base. CDR1 is LGHNA, CDR2 YSLEER, per germline. CDR3 sequence (DNA): TGCGCCAGCAGCCAGGGAGGGGTCGCCAAAAACATTCAGTACTTC. Protein sequence: CASSQGGVAKNIQYF.

This clonotype has a handful of counts. The V call is TRBV5-1, the J call TRBJ2-1; weak D call: TRBD2 (6 bases). CDR3 size: 16 residues. V shed 0 bases and J shed 5 bases, with 15 bases lying between them. Germline V gene sequence: CDR1 SGHRS, CDR2 YFSETQ. The DNA of the CDR3 is TGCGCCAGCAGCTTGGGGAGGGCGGGCCAACACAATGAGCAGTTCTTC. This codes for CASSLGRAGQHNEQFF.

This clonotype was seen more than once but under ten times. The rearrangement uses TRBV7-8 and TRBJ2-2; 9 bases line up with TRBD2. Trimming cost V 1 base and J 3 bases; bases outside gene matches: 3. Germline values: CDR1 SGHVS, CDR2 FQNEAQ. This CDR3 is 16 amino acids long. The CDR3 DNA reads as TGTGCCAGCAGCTTAGTGGCGGGGGGGTACACCGGGGAGCTGTTTTTT. Residues: CASSLVAGGYTGELFF.

This clonotype has a handful of counts. The chain combines TRBV10-3 with TRBJ2-7, with 8 bases fitting TRBD1. J gave up 3 bases and V 4 bases, and 8 bases lay outside the gene matches. Germline loops: CDR1 ENHRY, CDR2 SYGVKD. The CDR3 loop spans 15 amino acids. CDR3 DNA sequence: TGTGCCATCAGTGGTTCGGACAGGGAAGTCTACGAGCAGTACTTC. Translated, it gives CAISGSDREVYEQYF.

This clonotype occurred a few times. The gene calls are TRBV12-3 or TRBV12-4 and TRBJ2-5; D possibly uses TRBD1 or TRBD2 (5 bases each). The CDR3 is 14 amino acids. V lost 5 bases, J lost 5 bases, and 15 bases lay in between. CDR3 sequence reads: CASSLSEGMETQYF. The DNA for the CDR3 is TGTGCCAGCAGTCTCTCTGAGGGGATGGAGACCCAGTACTTC.

The chain uses TRBV6-5 and TRBJ1-1; 9 bases fit TRBD1. The CDR3 has 15 amino acids. V lost 4 bases, J lost 5 bases, and 8 bases stayed unmatched. CDR1 is MNHEY, CDR2 SVGAGI, per germline. The CDR3 reads CASSSSTGGWTEAFF. Here the CDR3 DNA reads TGTGCCAGCAGTTCCTCGACAGGGGGGTGGACTGAAGCTTTCTTT.

The chain has TRBV20-1 and TRBJ2-7; maybe TRBD1 (6 bases). V lost 0 bases and J lost 3, with 12 bases in between. CDR1 is DFQATT, CDR2 SNEGSKA, per germline (reference sequence). There are 14 residues in the CDR3. The CDR3, as DNA: TGCAGTGCTAGAGATCAGCTCAGGGGCTACGAGCAGTACTTC. It is translated as CSARDQLRGYEQYF.

The rearrangement uses TRBV27 and TRBJ2-1; the D is unclear. V dropped 3 bases and J dropped 8 bases, with 11 bases sitting between them. The germline V gene has CDR1 MNHEY and CDR2 SMNVEV (reference sequence). This CDR3 is built from 13 residues. In DNA, the CDR3 is TGTGCCAGCAGTTTGATTAGCAACGATGAGCAGTTCTTC. As protein: CASSLISNDEQFF.

The V call is TRBV21-1, the J call TRBJ2-5; the table's D call, TRBD2, has no DNA check behind it. TRBV21-1 is a documented pseudogene. This CDR3 has 17 residues. The CDR3 DNA sequence: TGTGCCAGCAGCAAAGTTATTGCGGGAGAAGGGTCAGAGACCCAGTACTTC. Translating it yields CASSKVIAGEGSETQYF.

This clonotype was found once. A read error may account for a junction end that differs from germline. This chain uses TRBV4-1 with TRBJ2-1; D gene uncertain. CDR3 length equals 12 residues. CDR1 is MGHRA, CDR2 YSYEKL, per germline. In DNA, the CDR3 is TGCGCCAGCAGCCTCAACGATGGTGAGAAGTTCTTC. As protein: CASSLNDGEKFF.

The rearrangement uses TRBV4-3 and TRBJ2-7; D may be TRBD1 (6 bases). The CDR3 is made up of 15 amino acids. Trimming removed 0 bases from V and 5 bases from J, with 14 bases in between. Germline V CDR1 and CDR2: LGHNA, YSLEER. The CDR3 region has the DNA TGCGCCAGCAGCCAAGATGGAACAGGGTTCAACGAGCAGTACTTC. Translation: CASSQDGTGFNEQYF.

This clonotype has just a few counts. This chain joins TRBV6-1 and TRBJ2-7; 8 bases match TRBD1. The CDR3 runs 14 residues. After removal of 6 bases from V and 7 bases from J, the junction contained 11 bases not matched to a gene. CDR1 is MNHNS and CDR2 is SASEGT in the germline V gene. CDR3 sequence (DNA): TGTGCCAGCAGGGACCAGGGGGCAACAAGGGAGCAGTACTTC. Its translation: CASRDQGATREQYF.